Presented here are 26 T cell receptor beta chains from one specimen sequenced in a study of blood T cell repertoires in COVID-19. Sequencing was performed with immunoSEQ multiplex PCR; in TCRdb, only in-frame clones are kept and a portion is missing. The sample lists tens of thousands of clones, around 90% occurring once. Sequenced: peripheral blood. These receptors all come from a man over 45 with active COVID-19.

CDR3 in amino acids: CASSFGQGAGVDEQFF. In nucleotides, the CDR3 is TGTGCCAGCAGCTTTGGACAGGGGGCCGGTGTTGATGAGCAGTTCTTC. The chain is built from TRBV7-2 and TRBJ2-1, with 11 bases fitting TRBD1. The CDR3 is made up of 16 amino acids. Trimming at V came to 3 bases and at J to 8 bases, leaving 9 bases not matched to a gene. CDR1 SGHTA and CDR2 FQGNSA come from the germline V gene.

This clone was detected only a few times. The chain links TRBV28 to TRBJ1-5, with TRBD1 matching over 7 bases. Unmatched junction bases numbered 15, after V lost 7 bases and J lost 0 bases. Germline V gene sequence: CDR1 MDHEN, CDR2 SYDVKM. The CDR3 covers 18 residues. The DNA of the CDR3 is TGTGCCAGCACCCCACCCGGGACAGCAACAACTAGCAATCAGCCCCAGCATTTT. As protein: CASTPPGTATTSNQPQHF.

This sequence joins TRBV5-4 and TRBJ1-2, with no clear D. V lost 0 bases, J lost 4 bases, and 4 bases lay in between. This CDR3 has 12 residues. Germline V gene lookup returns CDR1 SGHNT and CDR2 YYREEE (reference sequence). The CDR3 DNA reads TGTGCCAGCAGCTTGGTAGCCTATGGCTACACCTTC. Translating gives CASSLVAYGYTF. The full variable domain, completed using reference TRBV5-4 and TRBJ1-2, is ETGVTQSPTHLIKTRGQQVTLRCSSQSGHNTVSWYQQALGQGPQFIFQYYREEENGRGNFPPRFSGLQFPNYSSELNVNALELDDSALYLCASSLVAYGYTFGSGTRLTVV.

V usage is TRBV11-3 and J usage is TRBJ1-5; TRBD1 might be the D (6 bases). The CDR3 consists of 15 residues. Germline assignment: CDR1 SGHNT and CDR2 YENEEA. The V gene lost 2 bases and the J gene lost 1 base, with 9 bases spanning the gap. Here the CDR3 reads CASSLSGDSNQPQHF. DNA for the CDR3: TGTGCCAGCAGCTTATCAGGGGACAGCAATCAGCCCCAGCATTTT. The whole variable domain, remainder taken from reference TRBV11-3 and TRBJ1-5, is EAGVVQSPRYKIIEKKQPVAFWCNPISGHNTLYWYLQNLGQGPELLIRYENEEAVDDSQLPKDRFSAERLKGVDSTLKIQPAELGDSAVYLCASSLSGDSNQPQHFGDGTRLSIL.

The chain recombines TRBV7-2 with TRBJ2-1; D possibly corresponds to TRBD2 (5 bases). Germline V gene data show CDR1 as SGHTA and CDR2 as FQGNSA. Trimming shortened V by 5 bases and J by 4 bases, and 15 bases separated the two germline ends. This CDR3 region has 15 residues. The CDR3 DNA is TGTGCCAGCAGCGGCGCCAGCGGAAGGTACAATGAGCAGTTCTTC. This sequence encodes CASSGASGRYNEQFF.

This chain joins TRBV29-1 and TRBJ2-7; 8 bases fit TRBD2. Germline V CDR1 and CDR2: SQVTM, ANQGSEA. This CDR3 is built from 14 residues. The ends lost 6 bases at V and 2 bases at J; junction bases unmatched: 9. The CDR3 DNA reads TGCAGCGTCGACTCGGGAGGGGATACCTACGAGCAGTACTTC. The encoded protein is CSVDSGGDTYEQYF.

V gene TRBV6-1 combines with J gene TRBJ2-1; 14 bases fit TRBD2. Trimming cost V 4 bases and J 10 bases; bases outside gene matches: 9. The CDR3 spans 16 residues. Germline V gene data show CDR1 as MNHNS and CDR2 as SASEGT. CDR3 coding DNA: TGTGCCAGCAGTGTCCCGGGACTAGCGGGAGCGGGAGAGCAGTTCTTC. It translates to CASSVPGLAGAGEQFF.

CDR3 sequence: CASSSGSGVADTQYF. The CDR3 nucleotides read TGCGCCAGCAGCTCAGGTAGCGGGGTCGCAGATACGCAGTATTTT. This chain connects TRBV5-1 to TRBJ2-3; the match to TRBD2 covers 8 bases. Germline CDR1 reads SGHRS; CDR2 reads YFSETQ. This CDR3 is 15 amino acids long. J gave up 4 bases and V 3 bases, and 7 bases lay outside the gene matches.

This clone was recorded a few times. For the CDR3, the DNA is TGTGCCAGCATTTCCGCAGGGACAGCCTACGAGCAGTACTTC. This translates into CASISAGTAYEQYF. This sequence joins TRBV2 and TRBJ2-7; the match to TRBD1 covers 7 bases. Germline V gene data show CDR1 as SNHLY and CDR2 as FYNNEI. The CDR3 is 14 amino acids. V lost 7 bases and J lost 2; bases outside the gene matches: 8.

This CDR3 is CASSEQINTEAFF. CDR3 coding DNA: TGTGCCAGCAGTGAACAGATAAACACTGAAGCTTTCTTT. The chain has TRBV6-4 and TRBJ1-1; D is unresolved. The V gene lost 3 bases and the J gene lost 2 bases, with 7 bases spanning the gap. Germline CDR1 is MRHNA and CDR2 is SNTAGT. CDR3 length: 13 residues.

The gene calls are TRBV30 and TRBJ1-6; TRBD1 matches at 8 bases. The CDR3 extends over 13 amino acids. Trimming took 4 bases from V and 7 from J; bases not matched to a gene: 3. CDR1 is GTSNPN and CDR2 is SVGIG in the germline V gene (reference sequence). The CDR3 sequence is CAWKQGGNSPLHF. The CDR3 coding sequence is TGTGCCTGGAAACAGGGGGGCAATTCACCCCTCCACTTT.

V is TRBV28 and J is TRBJ2-3; D may be TRBD1 (5 bases). V was clipped by 6 bases and J by 1 base, with 14 bases between them. This CDR3 spans 15 amino acids. Germline V gene data show CDR1 as MDHEN and CDR2 as SYDVKM. The CDR3 protein is CASSPRTFGTDTQYF. CDR3 coding DNA: TGTGCCAGCAGCCCTAGGACATTTGGCACAGATACGCAGTATTTT.

The V and J genes are TRBV7-2 and TRBJ1-1; TRBD1 agrees at 7 bases. Germline CDR1 reads SGHTA; CDR2 reads FQGNSA. V gave up 6 bases and J gave up 4 bases; unmatched junction bases: 11. CDR3 length: 15 amino acids. The CDR3 region is CASSHPRGQGTEAFF. The CDR3 nucleotides read TGTGCCAGCAGTCATCCAAGGGGGCAGGGCACTGAAGCTTTCTTT.

The J gene is TRBJ1-5, the V gene TRBV5-1; tentative D call: TRBD1 (5 bases). Germline CDR1 reads SGHRS; CDR2 reads YFSETQ. Trimming removed 0 bases at V and 4 bases at J, with 17 bases between. The CDR3 has 17 amino acids. The CDR3 loop reads CASSLAPAGAGNQPQHF. In nucleotides, the CDR3 is TGCGCCAGCAGCTTGGCTCCCGCTGGGGCAGGGAATCAGCCCCAGCATTTT.

The rearrangement uses TRBV5-1 and TRBJ2-1; TRBD2 matches at 13 bases. The V segment lost 4 bases and the J segment 7 bases; nucleotides outside the gene matches: 5. Germline CDR1 and CDR2: SGHRS and YFSETQ. This CDR3 region has 15 residues. CDR3 bases: TGCGCCAGCAGCGCGCAACTAGCGGGAGGGAATGAGCAGTTCTTC. Translation gives CASSAQLAGGNEQFF.

The rearrangement joins TRBV12-3 or TRBV12-4 to TRBJ1-5; no firm D call. The CDR3 covers 13 residues. V gave up 4 bases and J gave up 3 bases, with 7 bases separating them. Here the CDR3 DNA reads TGTGCCAGCAGTTCCAGGAACAATCAGCCCCAGCATTTT. It specifies CASSSRNNQPQHF.

Written as DNA, the CDR3 is TGTGCCAGCAGCCTCGCGTCCGTACTGGTCTCCTATAATTCACCCCTCCACTTT. Encoded protein: CASSLASVLVSYNSPLHF. The chain recombines TRBV7-2 with TRBJ1-6, with unresolved D. Between the trimmed V and J ends, which lost 5 bases and 0 bases, there was a span of 17 bases. CDR3 length: 18 amino acids. Germline lookup yields CDR1 SGHTA and CDR2 FQGNSA.

CDR3 residues: CASSQERTGQQETQYF. The CDR3 DNA is TGCGCCAGCAGCCAAGAAAGGACAGGACAACAAGAGACCCAGTACTTC. V usage is TRBV4-3 and J usage is TRBJ2-5, with TRBD1 matching 7 bases. The CDR3 extends over 16 amino acids. The J segment lost 2 bases and the V segment lost 0 bases, leaving 6 bases of the junction unmatched. Germline V lookup: CDR1 LGHNA, CDR2 YSLEER.

The J gene is TRBJ1-2, the V gene TRBV29-1; D perhaps matches TRBD1 (6 bases). The CDR3 runs to 11 residues. The V end was cut by 4 bases, the J end by 6 bases, with 9 bases between. In germline, CDR1 is SQVTM, CDR2 ANQGSEA. The CDR3, as DNA: TGCAGCGTTGTATCAGGGGATGGCTACACCTTC. Amino acid sequence: CSVVSGDGYTF.

The V gene is TRBV27, the J gene TRBJ1-5, with D tentatively TRBD1 (5 bases). The CDR3 runs to 17 residues. Germline assignment: CDR1 MNHEY and CDR2 SMNVEV (reference sequence). V lost 2 bases to trimming and J lost 3 bases, with 17 bases between them. The CDR3 DNA follows: TGTGCCAGCAGTTTAGGGAGGGGAGGAACTTACAATCAGCCCCAGCATTTT. It yields the protein CASSLGRGGTYNQPQHF.

This clone has only one observation. V and J are TRBV5-1 and TRBJ2-7; D remains ambiguous. CDR3 length equals 14 residues. Trimming took off 5 bases at V and 0 bases at J, with 12 bases between the two ends. Germline CDR1 reads SGHRS; CDR2 reads YFSETQ. The CDR3 loop reads CASSLTQSSYEQYF. CDR3 bases: TGCGCCAGCAGTCTGACACAGAGCTCCTACGAGCAGTACTTC.

The V and J genes are TRBV28 and TRBJ2-7, with D perhaps TRBD1 (6 bases). Germline loops: CDR1 MDHEN, CDR2 SYDVKM. There are 15 residues in the CDR3. Trimming shortened V by 7 bases and J by 0 bases, and 16 bases separated the two germline ends. The CDR3 DNA sequence: TGTGCCAGCACCGTGACAGGATCACTCTCCTACGAGCAGTACTTC. As protein: CASTVTGSLSYEQYF.

The chain combines TRBV6-6 with TRBJ2-7, with 14 bases matching TRBD2. CDR1 MNHNY and CDR2 SVGAGI come from the germline V gene (reference sequence). V lost 5 bases, J lost 2 bases, and 8 bases stayed unmatched. This CDR3 has 17 amino acids. CDR3: CASSPGLAGVGTYEQYF. CDR3 DNA: TGTGCCAGCAGTCCGGGACTAGCGGGAGTAGGCACCTACGAGCAGTACTTC.

Only one count was recorded for this clone. J is TRBJ1-4 and V is TRBV9; maybe TRBD1 (5 bases). V lost 0 bases to trimming and J lost 7 bases, with 10 bases between them. The CDR3 covers 14 residues. Germline CDR1 SGDLS, CDR2 YYNGEE. DNA for the CDR3: TGTGCCAGCAGCGTAGTAGGGGATTCTGAAAAACTGTTTTTT. It yields the protein CASSVVGDSEKLFF.

V gene TRBV11-2 combines with J gene TRBJ2-3; 9 bases agree with TRBD2. The CDR3 is made up of 17 amino acids. CDR1 is SGHAT, CDR2 FQNNGV, per germline. The trim removed 2 bases at V and 3 bases at J, leaving 9 bases unmatched. The CDR3 is CASSLKGSGRRTDTQYF. CDR3 bases: TGTGCCAGCAGCTTAAAGGGCAGCGGGAGGCGAACAGATACGCAGTATTTT.

The V call is TRBV19, the J call TRBJ2-2, with a possible D match to TRBD2 (6 bases). Trimming cost V 3 bases and J 1 base, with 6 bases left between them. The CDR3 totals 14 residues. Germline V gene data show CDR1 as LNHDA and CDR2 as SQIVND (reference sequence). The CDR3 region has the DNA TGTGCCAGTAGTATGGGGGGGAACACCGGGGAGCTGTTTTTT. Protein product: CASSMGGNTGELFF.